This T cell receptor (beta chain) was sequenced for a study of blood T cell repertoires in COVID-19 (dated by TCRdb to about 2020). With regard to the full study: Samples from collaborators originated in the United States, Italy and Spain and spanned both the acute and convalescent phases of COVID-19. Nearly every sample came with metadata listing a de-identified subject ID, COVID-19 status, age in years and sex. A freely available public database, intended as a resource for researchers studying the immune response to SARS-CoV-2, is where the repertoires were released. The prospective study material was composed of cDNA or gDNA derived from T cells, B-cell-depleted T cells, or PBMCs. The samples were drawn from the first 160 participants of the ongoing ImmuneRACE study and from 1,200 or so subjects provided by 6 global collaborators. Subjects who had been exposed to COVID-19, were actively infected with it, or had recovered from it provided the deeply sampled blood TCRbeta repertoires that made up the dataset. Where HLA class I and class II types were available, the types were taken from metadata supplied by the sample provider, not from assay-based typing.

TCRbeta CDR3 regions were amplified from genomic DNA by means of the immunoSEQ Assay, a bias-controlled multiplex PCR. On the study's bioinformatics: Nucleated cell counts per sample were estimated from amplification of reference gene primers within the assay. Sequence reads were collapsed and filtered to measure the absolute abundance of every unique TCRbeta CDR3 rearrangement. For each sample, productive Simpson clonality was calculated by taking the square root of Simpson's diversity index across productive rearrangements. TCRdb stores this immuneACCESS table with in-frame sequences only. Part of the clones is absent; in the studies checked, under half of the shortfall reflects unresolved V genes, and no reason is known for the rest. From that table come the V and J calls and clone size; the DNA was used to work out D and trimming. Here the sample has about 200,000 clones; more than 85% occur a single time. Together, the top ten hold 3% to 3.5% of the sample.

The germline V gene specifies SGDLS as CDR1 and YYNGEE as CDR2. The CDR3, cysteine through phenylalanine, is 15 amino acids long. Only the CDR3 region is kept as DNA, spanning 45 bases read in frame from base 1. V lost 0 bases and J lost 4 bases; the stretch between them is 10 bases long. The investigation overall reported the following: The amount of clinical and demographic metadata varied by source and participant and was provided uncurated.

Whole blood was collected in K2EDTA tubes by collaborating institutions according to the institutions' own protocols. Collaborator samples were shipped for TCRbeta analysis as frozen whole blood, isolated PBMCs, or DNA extracted from either sample type. Only a few counts were recorded for this clone. It has no known antigen specificity. No base quality information exists; no much larger clone differs at one position. The rearranged chain carries TRBV9 and TRBJ2-2; a tentative D match to TRBD2 spans 5 bases. The specimen sequenced was peripheral blood. The clonotype was recovered from a man aged 60 to 69 with acute or convalescent COVID-19. The encoded CDR3 is CASSVASGGTGELFF. The DNA sequence follows: TGTGCCAGCAGCGTAGCGTCAGGAGGCACCGGGGAGCTGTTTTTT.